The count of the clone carrying this T cell receptor (beta chain) is one. The CDR3 is 17 residues long. Trimming shortened V by 4 bases and J by 0 bases, and 16 bases separated the two germline ends. Germline V gene data show CDR1 as LGHDT and CDR2 as YNNKEL (reference sequence). Measured with immunoSEQ multiplex PCR; TCRdb has only the in-frame clones, and not every one. The sample yields about 120,000 clones, 75% to 85% seen once. The data were taken from a study of T cell responses to AZD1222 COVID-19 vaccine. This specimen was peripheral blood, taken 28 days after the second AZD1222 dose. The clonotype comes from an adult who received the AZD1222 COVID-19 vaccine. The chain is built from TRBV3-1 (or the pseudogene TRBV3-2) and TRBJ2-4, with D perhaps TRBD2 (6 bases). CDR3: CASSPSGVNLAKNIQYF. The CDR3 DNA follows: TGTGCCAGCAGCCCCTCGGGGGTAAACCTAGCCAAAAACATTCAGTACTTC.